What follows are 2 T cell receptor beta chains derived from one specimen sequenced in a study of breast tumors, draining lymph nodes, adjacent tissues (dated by TCRdb to 2016 to 2017). Library preparation was by multiplex PCR. TCRdb shows the sequencer as Illumina HiSeq 2000. TCRdb reworked the public reads: Q25 trimming with fastp, MiXCR clone assembly, productive beta chains retained. Merged by CDR3 protein, the rows form single entries marked with the most common genes and DNA. For this sample the table gives under 250,000 distinct CDR3 sequences, of which 32% were detected only once. Roughly 1.3% of the sample is in the top ten clones. The lymph node samples were taken from the axillary draining lymph nodes of breast cancer patients. Sequences were obtained from axillary lymph node tissue. These receptors were obtained from a female donor with breast cancer. Some clones in this sample may be carry-over from other donors' samples.

This clonotype was counted at least ten times. The chain is built from TRBV5-1 and TRBJ2-4, with D possibly called TRBD1 or TRBD2 (5 bases each). Germline lookup yields CDR1 SGHRS and CDR2 YFSETQ. The CDR3 runs to 14 residues. Trimming pared 2 bases from V and 2 bases from J, leaving 8 bases between. CDR3 residues: CASSFGAPKNIQYF. The CDR3 DNA sequence: TGCGCCAGCAGCTTCGGGGCGCCCAAAAACATTCAGTACTTC. The whole variable domain, remainder taken from reference TRBV5-1 and TRBJ2-4, is KAGVTQTPRYLIKTRGQQVTLSCSPISGHRSVSWYQQTPGQGLQFLFEYFSETQRNKGNFPGRFSGRQFSNSRSEMNVSTLELGDSALYLCASSFGAPKNIQYFGAGTRLSVL.

A note on this clonotype: The conserved phenylalanine or tryptophan is not found at the CDR3 terminus, so this likely reflects a read error. CDR3 DNA sequence: TGTGCCAGCAGCTTCACTAGCAACCAGGAGACCCAGTACCTC. Translated, it gives CASSFTSNQETQYL. The V call is TRBV7-8, the J call TRBJ2-5; possible D gene TRBD2, 6 bases. CDR3 length equals 14 residues. Per germline, CDR1 SGHVS and CDR2 FQNEAQ.